This record covers a single T cell receptor beta chain. The antigen is not known. This record comes from a study of T-cell reconstitution after alpha-beta-depleted transplantation in children. TCRbeta library construction was performed incorporating unique molecular identifiers. TCRdb reprocessed the PCR reads via MiXCR and lists one record per CDR3 protein. The sample contains some 140,000 distinct CDR3 sequences, around a tenth of which appear only once. General study findings and limits: The main origin of T-cell counts and diversity one year after transplant was newly produced T cells.

Germline V gene sequence: CDR1 SQVTM, CDR2 ANQGSEA. This CDR3 is 16 amino acids long. Trimming removed 1 base from V and 1 base from J; junction bases left unmatched: 6. The material sequenced was PBMCs, mostly from graft donor cells, taken 180 days after TCRalphabeta/CD19-depleted stem cell transplant. The rearrangement links TRBV29-1 to TRBJ2-3; 9 bases map to TRBD1. The receptor's source is a girl younger than two who had a stem cell transplant for combined immunodeficiency, so the T cells may come from the graft donor. Here the CDR3 reads CSVEGPGQGGTDTQYF. CDR3 DNA sequence: TGCAGCGTTGAAGGCCCGGGACAGGGTGGCACAGATACGCAGTATTTT.